This T cell receptor beta chain is drawn from a study of response to subunit inactivated influenza vaccine (dated by TCRdb to 2016 to 2018). Regarding the research as a whole: Deep quantitative profiling of the T cell receptor repertoire was used in the study to follow responses to a trivalent subunit inactivated influenza vaccine. The research as a whole found: The authors suggested that each seasonal influenza vaccination may recruit only a limited number of new T cells.

The germline V gene supplies CDR1 MNHEY and CDR2 SVGAGI. The CDR3 contains 13 residues, cysteine and phenylalanine counted. The retained sequence is limited to the CDR3, 39 bases, with the frame set at the first base. Relative to germline, V is 4 bases shorter and J is 4 bases shorter, with 8 bases between their ends. Comment on this clonotype: Its antigen is not yet known. No quality values exist for individual bases; no much larger clone is one base distant.

Library creation used RT-PCR. The sequencer was an Illumina HiSeq 2500. TCRdb reprocessing: public reads trimmed at Q25 with fastp, clones called with MiXCR, in-frame beta chains kept. Rows with a matching CDR3 protein are joined into one entry that keeps the most common DNA and genes. Counted in this sample were about 500,000 distinct CDR3 sequences; 16% of them appeared once. Less than 4% of the sample rests with the top ten. The sequence derives from a man in his fifties or sixties who received an inactivated influenza vaccine. Donor details come from another sample of the same person, matched by shared clones. Sequencing used CD4+ T cells sorted from PBMCs, obtained approximately 25 months after vaccination. The receptor chain draws on TRBV6-5 and TRBJ1-5; the D gene assignment is ambiguous. The CDR3 sequence is CASSSRLNQPQHF. The nucleotide sequence reads as follows: TGTGCCAGCAGTTCACGGCTTAATCAGCCCCAGCATTTT.